This T cell receptor (beta chain) was captured by sequencing in a study of blood T cell repertoires in COVID-19. The method was immunoSEQ multiplex PCR; TCRdb's version includes in-frame clones alone and lacks a portion of them. The table lists a few hundred thousand clones, approximately 86% of them singletons. The germline gives CDR1 LNHDA, CDR2 SQIVND (reference sequence). V shed 3 bases and J 3 bases; nucleotides not matched to a gene: 3. This CDR3 comprises 15 residues. V usage is TRBV19 and J usage is TRBJ1-3; TRBD1 matches 9 bases. Sequencing was performed on peripheral blood. The sequence derives from a woman aged 70 to 79 with active or convalescent COVID-19. CDR3 coding DNA: TGTGCCAGTAGTATTGGACAGGGGTATGGAAACACCATATATTTT. This encodes CASSIGQGYGNTIYF.